The clone carrying this TCR beta chain was observed at least ten times. As yet, its antigen is unknown. The CDR3 consists of 16 residues. Losses at the gene ends were 5 bases for V and 4 bases for J; bases not matched to a gene: 12. Per germline, CDR1 MNHNS and CDR2 SASEGT. A modified ARM-PCR protocol with three rounds of nested PCR amplified TCRbeta. Each CDR3 protein is one row after TCRdb ran MiXCR on the multiplex PCR reads. The repertoire holds approximately 75,000 distinct CDR3 sequences, with about three quarters as singletons. The data originate from a study of tumor and adjacent non-tumor tissue in lung cancer. RNA was extracted from bulk tissue without any cell sorting. Study-wide points: Tumor repertoires had a smaller top 100 clone share than normal lung.

Sample: lung tumor tissue. The chain links TRBV6-1 to TRBJ2-5; 8 positions match TRBD1. The receptor was isolated from a woman aged 45 to 65 with non-small cell lung cancer. The CDR3 nucleotides are TGTGCCAGCAGTCAGAGACAGGGGAGCTTAGCAGAGACCCAGTACTTC. Amino acids: CASSQRQGSLAETQYF.